The clone carrying this T cell receptor (beta chain) has ten or more counts. Antigen unknown. This entry is derived from a study of blood T cells in healthy people across ages. Study-level results: Estimates of total diversity, which came from one million sequenced T cells, were considered to be underestimates. Long-lived and aged donors differed, with more naive CD4+ cells and higher diversity in the long-lived. Unsorted PBMCs blocked a conclusive comparison of naive and antigen-experienced cells.

Sample-barcoded 5' priming and a J-beta primer mix drove a second PCR of about 6 to 12 cycles. TCRdb processed the 5' RACE reads anew with MiXCR; each CDR3 protein has one entry. The sample lists around 1.5 million distinct CDR3 sequences; roughly 32% were seen once. Isolation per sample recovered at least 7 million PBMCs. Germline CDR1 is SGHTA and CDR2 is FQGTGA. The ends lost 5 bases at V and 9 bases at J; junction bases unmatched: 18. The length of the CDR3 is 17 residues. This receptor was taken from a woman under 40 in good health. The chain couples TRBV7-3 to TRBJ2-1; 8 bases fit TRBD2. Sequenced input: blood. As DNA, the CDR3 is TGTGCCAGCAGCCCCCAATTCAACCTCGCGGGGGGTGGTGAGCAGTTCTTC. This translates into CASSPQFNLAGGGEQFF.